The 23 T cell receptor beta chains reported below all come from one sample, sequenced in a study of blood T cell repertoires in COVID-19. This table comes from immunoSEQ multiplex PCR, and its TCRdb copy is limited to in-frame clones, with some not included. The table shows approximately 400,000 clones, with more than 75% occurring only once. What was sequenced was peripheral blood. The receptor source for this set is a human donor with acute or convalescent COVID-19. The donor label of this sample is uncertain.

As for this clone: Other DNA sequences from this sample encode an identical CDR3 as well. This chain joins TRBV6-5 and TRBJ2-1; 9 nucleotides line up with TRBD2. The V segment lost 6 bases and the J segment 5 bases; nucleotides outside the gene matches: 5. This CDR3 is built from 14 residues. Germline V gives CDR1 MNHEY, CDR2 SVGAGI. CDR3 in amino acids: CASSRGLANNEQFF. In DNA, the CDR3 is TGTGCCAGCAGCCGGGGACTAGCCAACAATGAGCAGTTCTTC.

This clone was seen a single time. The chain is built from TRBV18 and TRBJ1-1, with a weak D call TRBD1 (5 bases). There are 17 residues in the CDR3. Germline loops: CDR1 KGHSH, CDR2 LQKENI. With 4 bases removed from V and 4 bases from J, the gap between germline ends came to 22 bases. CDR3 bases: TGTGCCAGCTCACGAACCAGGGCACTTAGTGACGGCACTGAAGCTTTCTTT. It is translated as CASSRTRALSDGTEAFF.

The CDR3 DNA reads as TGTGCCAGCAGCGGGACACGGAACACTGAAGCTTTCTTT. Protein: CASSGTRNTEAFF. The chain couples TRBV12-3 or TRBV12-4 to TRBJ1-1, with a possible D match to TRBD1 (6 bases). V shed 6 bases and J shed 1 base, with 9 bases lying between them. The CDR3 runs to 13 residues.

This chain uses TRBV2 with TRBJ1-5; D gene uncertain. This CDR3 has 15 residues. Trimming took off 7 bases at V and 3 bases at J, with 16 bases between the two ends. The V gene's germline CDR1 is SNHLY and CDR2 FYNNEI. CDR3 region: CASTITRGINQPQHF. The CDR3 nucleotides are TGTGCCAGCACCATTACGCGGGGAATCAATCAGCCCCAGCATTTT.

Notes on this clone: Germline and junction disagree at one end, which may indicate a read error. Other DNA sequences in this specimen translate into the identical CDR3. The CDR3 loop is CSVVGGHYGYTF. The CDR3 DNA reads as TGCAGCGTTGTCGGGGGTCACTATGGTTACACCTTC. J is TRBJ1-2 and V is TRBV29-1, with D possibly TRBD1 on 5 matching bases. The CDR3 extends over 12 amino acids. CDR1 is SQVTM, CDR2 ANQGSEA, per germline. The whole variable domain, remainder taken from reference TRBV29-1 and TRBJ1-2, is SAVISQKPSRDICQRGTSLTIQCQVDSQVTMMFWYRQQPGQSLTLIATANQGSEATYESGFVIDKFPISRPNLTFSTLTVSNMSPEDSSIYLCSVVGGHYGYTFGSGTRLTVV.

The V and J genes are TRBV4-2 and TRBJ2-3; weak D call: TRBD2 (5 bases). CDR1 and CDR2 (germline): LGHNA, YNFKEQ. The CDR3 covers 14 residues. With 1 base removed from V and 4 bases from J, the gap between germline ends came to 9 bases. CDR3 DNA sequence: TGTGCCAGCAGCCAAGGAGGGCCACCAGATACGCAGTATTTT. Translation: CASSQGGPPDTQYF.

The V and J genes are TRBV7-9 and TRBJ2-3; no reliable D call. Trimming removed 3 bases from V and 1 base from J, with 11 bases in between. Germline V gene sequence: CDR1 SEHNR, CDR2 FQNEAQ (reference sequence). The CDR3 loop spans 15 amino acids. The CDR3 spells CASSFRDTRTDTQYF. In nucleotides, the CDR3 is TGTGCCAGCAGCTTCCGAGACACTCGCACAGATACGCAGTATTTT.

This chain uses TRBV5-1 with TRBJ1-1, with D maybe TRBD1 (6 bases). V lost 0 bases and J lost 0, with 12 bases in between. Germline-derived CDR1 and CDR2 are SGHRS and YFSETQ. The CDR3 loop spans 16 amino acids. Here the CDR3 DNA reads TGCGCCAGCAGCTTGGGCTCAGGGGTTATGAACACTGAAGCTTTCTTT. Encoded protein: CASSLGSGVMNTEAFF.

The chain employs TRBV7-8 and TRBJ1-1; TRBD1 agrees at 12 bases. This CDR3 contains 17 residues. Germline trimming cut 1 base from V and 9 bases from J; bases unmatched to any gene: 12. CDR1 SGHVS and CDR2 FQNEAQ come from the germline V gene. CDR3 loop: CASSLGGTGGALLQAFF. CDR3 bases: TGTGCCAGCAGCTTAGGCGGGACAGGGGGCGCGTTGTTGCAAGCTTTCTTT.

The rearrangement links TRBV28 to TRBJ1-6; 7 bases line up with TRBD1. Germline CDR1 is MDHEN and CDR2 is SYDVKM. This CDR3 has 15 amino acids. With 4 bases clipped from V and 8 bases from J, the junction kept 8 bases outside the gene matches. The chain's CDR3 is CASSYSRGVYSPLHF. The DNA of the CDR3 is TGTGCCAGCAGTTACTCCAGGGGGGTGTATTCACCCCTCCACTTT.

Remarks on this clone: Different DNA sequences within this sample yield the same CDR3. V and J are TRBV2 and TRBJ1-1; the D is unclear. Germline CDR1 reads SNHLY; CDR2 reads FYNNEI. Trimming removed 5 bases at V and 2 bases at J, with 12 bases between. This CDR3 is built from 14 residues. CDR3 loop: CASSTGRGNTEAFF. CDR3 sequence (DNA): TGTGCCAGCAGTACCGGGAGAGGAAACACTGAAGCTTTCTTT.

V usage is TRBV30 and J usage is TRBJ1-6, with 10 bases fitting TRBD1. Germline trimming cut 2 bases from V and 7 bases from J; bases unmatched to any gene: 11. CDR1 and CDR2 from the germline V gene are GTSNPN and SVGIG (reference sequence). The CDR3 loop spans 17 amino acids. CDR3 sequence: CAWSPGTGVLWNSPLHF. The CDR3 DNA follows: TGTGCCTGGAGTCCCGGGACAGGGGTTCTCTGGAATTCACCCCTCCACTTT.

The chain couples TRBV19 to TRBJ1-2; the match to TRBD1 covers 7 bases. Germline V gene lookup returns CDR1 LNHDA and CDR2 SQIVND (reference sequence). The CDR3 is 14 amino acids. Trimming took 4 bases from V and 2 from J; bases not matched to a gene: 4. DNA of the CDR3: TGTGCCAGTAGTAGGGGGACAGAAAACTATGGCTACACCTTC. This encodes CASSRGTENYGYTF.

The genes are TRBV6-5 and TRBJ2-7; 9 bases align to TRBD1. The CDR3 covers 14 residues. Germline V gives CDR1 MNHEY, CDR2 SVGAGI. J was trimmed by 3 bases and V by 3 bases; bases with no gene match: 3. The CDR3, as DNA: TGTGCCAGCAGTTATTTGGGACAGGGCTACGAGCAGTACTTC. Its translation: CASSYLGQGYEQYF.

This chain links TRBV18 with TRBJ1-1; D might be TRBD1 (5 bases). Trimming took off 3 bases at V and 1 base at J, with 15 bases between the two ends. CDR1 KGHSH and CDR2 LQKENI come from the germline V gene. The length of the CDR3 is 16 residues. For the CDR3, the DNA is TGTGCCAGCTCACCGGGGGGGTCGGGGTGGAACACTGAAGCTTTCTTT. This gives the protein CASSPGGSGWNTEAFF. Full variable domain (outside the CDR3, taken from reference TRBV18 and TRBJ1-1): NAGVMQNPRHLVRRRGQEARLRCSPMKGHSHVYWYRQLPEEGLKFMVYLQKENIIDESGMPKERFSAEFPKEGPSILRIQQVVRGDSAAYFCASSPGGSGWNTEAFFGQGTRLTVV.

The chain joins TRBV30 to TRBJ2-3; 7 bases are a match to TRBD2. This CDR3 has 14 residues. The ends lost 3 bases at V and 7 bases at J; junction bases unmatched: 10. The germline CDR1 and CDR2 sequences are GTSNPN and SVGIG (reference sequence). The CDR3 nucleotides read TGTGCCTGGAGCTACGGGAGGAGAGGATATACGCAGTATTTT. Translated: CAWSYGRRGYTQYF.

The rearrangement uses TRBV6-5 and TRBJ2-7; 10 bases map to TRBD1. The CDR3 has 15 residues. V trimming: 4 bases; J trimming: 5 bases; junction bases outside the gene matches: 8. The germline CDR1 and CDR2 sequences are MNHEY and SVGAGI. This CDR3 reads CASSWTGGENDEQYF. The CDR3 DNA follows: TGTGCCAGCAGTTGGACAGGGGGTGAGAACGACGAGCAGTACTTC.

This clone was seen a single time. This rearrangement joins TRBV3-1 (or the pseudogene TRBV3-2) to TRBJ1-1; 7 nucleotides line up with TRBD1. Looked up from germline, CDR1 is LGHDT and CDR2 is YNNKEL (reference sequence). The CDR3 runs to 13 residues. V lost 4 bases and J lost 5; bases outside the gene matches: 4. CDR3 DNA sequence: TGTGCCAGCAGCCGCCTACAGGGGACTGAAGCTTTCTTT. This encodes CASSRLQGTEAFF.

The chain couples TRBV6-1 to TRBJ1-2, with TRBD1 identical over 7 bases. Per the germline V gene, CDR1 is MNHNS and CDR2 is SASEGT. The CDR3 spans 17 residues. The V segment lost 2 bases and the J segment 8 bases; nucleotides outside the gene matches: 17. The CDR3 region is CASSELGSGQNGYGYTF. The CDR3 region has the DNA TGTGCCAGCAGTGAACTGGGTTCGGGACAGAACGGTTACGGCTACACCTTC.

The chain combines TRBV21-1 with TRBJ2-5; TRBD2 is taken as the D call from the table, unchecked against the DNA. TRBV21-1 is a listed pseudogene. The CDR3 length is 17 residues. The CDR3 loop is CASSKPRPRGEQETQYF. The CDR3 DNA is TGTGCCAGCAGCAAACCTCGTCCACGGGGGGAACAAGAGACCCAGTACTTC.

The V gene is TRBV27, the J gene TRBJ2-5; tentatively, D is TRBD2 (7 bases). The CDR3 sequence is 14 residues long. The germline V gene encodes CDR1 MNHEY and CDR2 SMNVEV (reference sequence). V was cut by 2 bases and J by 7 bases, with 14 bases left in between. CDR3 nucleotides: TGTGCCAGCAGTTTAGGAGGGGGGGTCGGGACCCAGTACTTC. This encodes CASSLGGGVGTQYF.

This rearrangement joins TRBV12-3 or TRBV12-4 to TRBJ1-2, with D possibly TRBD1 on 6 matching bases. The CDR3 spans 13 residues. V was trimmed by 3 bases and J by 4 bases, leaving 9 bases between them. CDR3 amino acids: CASSFRGSYGYTF. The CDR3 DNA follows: TGTGCCAGCAGTTTCAGGGGTAGCTATGGCTACACCTTC.

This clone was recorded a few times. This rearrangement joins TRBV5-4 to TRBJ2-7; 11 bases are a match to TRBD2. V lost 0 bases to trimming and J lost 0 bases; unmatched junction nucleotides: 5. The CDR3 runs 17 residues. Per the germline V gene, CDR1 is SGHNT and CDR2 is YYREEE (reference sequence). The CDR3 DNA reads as TGTGCCAGCAGCTTGGGAGGGACTAGCGGAGCCTCCTACGAGCAGTACTTC. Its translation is CASSLGGTSGASYEQYF.